A selection of T cell receptor beta chains follows, all from one sample in a study of monozygotic twins with cystic fibrosis. Some clones are missing from TCRdb's copy, which holds only in-frame ones; the method was immunoSEQ multiplex PCR. Here the sample spans roughly 32,000 clones, just over 95% being singletons. What was sequenced was blood. The origin of the receptors is a girl aged 2 to 10 with cystic fibrosis. Both conserved end residues are part of each CDR3. The order of the fields is V gene, J gene, clone size, D gene, CDR3 DNA, CDR3 protein. The D gene is left open where the match is weak. Part of the rows lack a size; the others show once, few, many or a class for expanded clones.

V: TRBV5-1
J: TRBJ2-6
size: -
D: -
DNA: TGCGCCAGCAGCTCGGGGACCTCTGGGGCCAACGTCCTGACTTTC
CDR3: CASSSGTSGANVLTF

V: TRBV30
J: TRBJ1-2
size: -
D: -
DNA: TGTGCCTGGAGCATCAATGCCGGGAGCTATGGCTACACCTTC
CDR3: CAWSINAGSYGYTF

V: TRBV18
J: TRBJ2-7
size: -
D: -
DNA: TGTGCCAGCTCACCAGAGGGTAACGGACTCCCGTTCGAGCAGTACTTC
CDR3: CASSPEGNGLPFEQYF

V: TRBV27
J: TRBJ1-5
size: -
D: -
DNA: TGTGCCAGCAGTTACGGGGTTGGTGAGCCCCAGCATTTT
CDR3: CASSYGVGEPQHF

V: TRBV5-4
J: TRBJ1-2
size: -
D: -
DNA: TGTGCCAGCAGCTTGGGGCGGGGCGCTAACTATGGCTACACCTTC
CDR3: CASSLGRGANYGYTF

V: TRBV19
J: TRBJ1-6
size: once
D: -
DNA: TGTGCCAGTCTGGATGGGCGCCCGGGCGGGAATTCACCCCTCCACTTT
CDR3: CASLDGRPGGNSPLHF

V: TRBV6-1
J: TRBJ2-7
size: once
D: -
DNA: TGTGCCAGCAGTGATCAAATAGAGCAGTACTTC
CDR3: CASSDQIEQYF

V: TRBV5-4
J: TRBJ2-6
size: -
D: TRBD1
DNA: TGTGCCAGCAGCCCGGACAGGGGGCAGGCTGGGGCCAACGTCCTGACTTTC
CDR3: CASSPDRGQAGANVLTF

V: TRBV6-6
J: TRBJ2-7
size: -
D: TRBD2
DNA: TGTGCCAGCAGCCTACCCACTAGCGGGATCTACGAGCAGTACTTC
CDR3: CASSLPTSGIYEQYF

V: TRBV6-1
J: TRBJ1-1
size: -
D: -
DNA: TGTGCCAGCAGTATAACTACAGGGAGGGCCACTGAAGCTTTCTTT
CDR3: CASSITTGRATEAFF

V: TRBV7-8
J: TRBJ2-7
size: -
D: -
DNA: TGTGCCGCGAACAAGGGGGGCCTGAATGTCGGGCAGTACTTC
CDR3: CAANKGGLNVGQYF

V: TRBV10-2
J: TRBJ2-3
size: -
D: TRBD1
DNA: TGCGCCACCCAGGGGGCAGCAGGCACAGATACGCAGTATTTT
CDR3: CATQGAAGTDTQYF

V: TRBV6-5
J: TRBJ1-2
size: -
D: TRBD1
DNA: TGTGCCAGCAGTTTCCGGGACAGGCGTTATGGCTACACCTTC
CDR3: CASSFRDRRYGYTF

V: TRBV6-1
J: TRBJ1-2
size: -
D: TRBD1
DNA: TGTGCCAGCAGTGAACCGATCACAGGGGTCTATGGCTACACCTTC
CDR3: CASSEPITGVYGYTF

V: TRBV4-1
J: TRBJ1-1
size: -
D: -
DNA: TGCGCCAGCAGCCAAATGGGGCAGGGCAACACTGAAGCTTTCTTT
CDR3: CASSQMGQGNTEAFF

V: TRBV14
J: TRBJ2-5
size: once
D: -
DNA: TGTGCCAGCAGCCGTTCAGGGAGTTGGGCCCAAGAGACCCAGTACTTC
CDR3: CASSRSGSWAQETQYF

V: TRBV2
J: TRBJ2-7
size: -
D: -
DNA: TGTGCCAGCAGTGAATCCGGCGCAGGGCAGGAGTACTTC
CDR3: CASSESGAGQEYF

V: TRBV18
J: TRBJ1-3
size: -
D: -
DNA: TGTGCCAGCTCACCACCTCTGTTACATGGAAACACCATATATTTT
CDR3: CASSPPLLHGNTIYF

V: TRBV6-1
J: TRBJ2-3
size: -
D: TRBD2
DNA: TGTGCCAGCGCTAGCGGGAGGGCCGAAACAGATACGCAGTATTTT
CDR3: CASASGRAETDTQYF

V: TRBV28
J: TRBJ1-3
size: -
D: -
DNA: TGTGCCAGCAGTAAGGGGGGCTACTCTGGAAACACCATATATTTT
CDR3: CASSKGGYSGNTIYF

V: TRBV6-1
J: TRBJ1-1
size: -
D: TRBD1
DNA: TGTGCCAGCGGGGATAGACAGGGGGCTAGCGAAGCTTTCTTT
CDR3: CASGDRQGASEAFF

V: TRBV5-8
J: TRBJ2-5
size: -
D: TRBD2
DNA: TGTGCCAGCAGCAACGGCCGACTAGCTGGCGAGACCCAGTACTTC
CDR3: CASSNGRLAGETQYF

V: TRBV2
J: TRBJ1-2
size: -
D: -
DNA: TGTGCCAGCAGCGTACTAAATTATGGCTACACCTTC
CDR3: CASSVLNYGYTF

V: TRBV2
J: TRBJ2-2
size: -
D: TRBD1
DNA: TGTGCCAGCAGTGACAGGGGGTACACCGGGGAGCTGTTTTTT
CDR3: CASSDRGYTGELFF

V: TRBV28
J: TRBJ2-1
size: -
D: TRBD2
DNA: TGTGCCAGCAGTGCCCTAAAGGCGGGAGGCTACAATGAGCAGTTCTTC
CDR3: CASSALKAGGYNEQFF

V: TRBV19
J: TRBJ1-1
size: once
D: TRBD1
DNA: TGTGCCAGTAGTATAGGAGGGGGCGGAGGGGACTGGACTGAAGCTTTCTTT
CDR3: CASSIGGGGGDWTEAFF

V: TRBV14
J: TRBJ1-2
size: -
D: -
DNA: TGTGCCAGCAGCCAAGGCAACAACCCTCCTGGCTACACCTTC
CDR3: CASSQGNNPPGYTF

V: TRBV19
J: TRBJ1-5
size: -
D: TRBD1
DNA: TGTGCCAGTAGTATAGAACAGGGGTTATTCAGGCCCCAGCATTTT
CDR3: CASSIEQGLFRPQHF

V: TRBV6-1
J: TRBJ1-4
size: -
D: -
DNA: TGTGCCAGCAGTGATCTCGTGGGTAATGAAAAACTGTTTTTT
CDR3: CASSDLVGNEKLFF

V: TRBV6-5
J: TRBJ2-1
size: -
D: -
DNA: TGTGCCAGCAGAAACGACCCCGGGCGGAATGAGCAGTTCTTC
CDR3: CASRNDPGRNEQFF

V: TRBV28
J: TRBJ1-5
size: once
D: -
DNA: TGTGCCAGCACCGCCGCGGGTAGCAATCAGCCCCAGCATTTT
CDR3: CASTAAGSNQPQHF

V: TRBV29-1
J: TRBJ2-3
size: -
D: TRBD2
DNA: TGCAGCGGGGAAGGAGCGGGAGGGTCAGATACGCAGTATTTT
CDR3: CSGEGAGGSDTQYF

V: TRBV5-1
J: TRBJ2-7
size: -
D: -
DNA: TGCGCCAGCAGCTTGGAGGCAGGGAGAGTCTACGAGCAGTACTTC
CDR3: CASSLEAGRVYEQYF

V: TRBV30
J: TRBJ1-1
size: -
D: TRBD1
DNA: TGTGCCTGGCGTAGACAGGGGACGAACACTGAAGCTTTCTTT
CDR3: CAWRRQGTNTEAFF

V: TRBV11-3
J: TRBJ1-1
size: -
D: TRBD1
DNA: TGTGCCAGCAGCACGACCGGGACAGGGGTCTCTGAAGCTTTCTTT
CDR3: CASSTTGTGVSEAFF

V: TRBV27
J: TRBJ2-7
size: -
D: -
DNA: TGTGCCAGCAGTTTCGCAGGGATGAGCGAGCAGTACTTC
CDR3: CASSFAGMSEQYF

V: TRBV6-5
J: TRBJ2-7
size: -
D: -
DNA: TGTGCCAGCGTGTCCCGGGACCCCTACGAGCAGTACTTC
CDR3: CASVSRDPYEQYF

V: TRBV14
J: TRBJ2-2
size: -
D: -
DNA: TGTGCCAGCAGCCAAGATGGCGGGGACGGGACCGGGGAGCTGTTTTTT
CDR3: CASSQDGGDGTGELFF

V: TRBV6-1
J: TRBJ1-5
size: -
D: TRBD1
DNA: TGTGCCAGCAGTGAACGGACAGGGGCCAATCAGCCCCAGCATTTT
CDR3: CASSERTGANQPQHF

V: TRBV6-1
J: TRBJ1-5
size: -
D: -
DNA: TGTGCCAGCAAAGGGCCGTATAGCAATCAGCCCCAGCATTTT
CDR3: CASKGPYSNQPQHF

V: TRBV30
J: TRBJ1-5
size: -
D: -
DNA: TGTGCCTGGAGTCGAGGGGGGAGCAATCAGCCCCAGCATTTT
CDR3: CAWSRGGSNQPQHF

V: TRBV11-2
J: TRBJ2-2
size: -
D: TRBD1
DNA: TGTGCCAGCAGCTTGGGGACAGGGAACACCGGGGAGCTGTTTTTT
CDR3: CASSLGTGNTGELFF

V: TRBV19
J: TRBJ1-1
size: -
D: -
DNA: TGTGCCAGTAGTATGGGGAACGTTGAAGCTTTCTTT
CDR3: CASSMGNVEAFF

V: TRBV29-1
J: TRBJ1-1
size: once
D: -
DNA: TGCAGCGTCCTAGGATCAGGCCCGCCGAACACTGAAGCTTTCTTT
CDR3: CSVLGSGPPNTEAFF

V: TRBV29-1
J: TRBJ2-1
size: -
D: TRBD1
DNA: TGCAGCGTTGGGACAGGGAACCGGGGTGAGCAGTTCTTC
CDR3: CSVGTGNRGEQFF

V: TRBV7-9
J: TRBJ1-1
size: -
D: -
DNA: TGTGCCAGCAGCTTAGTGGGAGCTTTCTTT
CDR3: CASSLVGAFF

V: TRBV18
J: TRBJ1-4
size: -
D: -
DNA: TGTGCCAGCTCACCATGGCAGGCTACTAATGAAAAACTGTTTTTT
CDR3: CASSPWQATNEKLFF

V: TRBV7-2
J: TRBJ1-2
size: -
D: -
DNA: TGTGCCAGCAGCCCCGGGAACAACTATGGCTACACCTTC
CDR3: CASSPGNNYGYTF

V: TRBV7-9
J: TRBJ2-5
size: -
D: TRBD2
DNA: TGTGCCAGCAGCTTACTAGCGGGAGAGACCCAGTACTTC
CDR3: CASSLLAGETQYF